One and the same sample provided the 10 T cell receptor beta chains below, sequenced in a study of cytomegalovirus exposure and HLA in healthy donors. The assay was immunoSEQ multiplex PCR, and TCRdb's table has in-frame clones only and misses some. The repertoire holds some 64,000 clones, with 95% to 97% as singletons. The sequencing sample was made of PBMCs. All receptors come from a woman aged 18-29 years in good health and CMV-seronegative.

The chain joins TRBV18 to TRBJ2-1, with 9 bases fitting TRBD1. This CDR3 is 15 amino acids long. V trimming: 5 bases; J trimming: 5 bases; junction bases outside the gene matches: 7. CDR1 and CDR2 (germline): KGHSH, LQKENI. The CDR3: CASSAYRGLDNEQFF. CDR3 coding DNA: TGTGCCAGCTCAGCTTACAGGGGGCTAGACAATGAGCAGTTCTTC.

This rearrangement joins TRBV5-1 to TRBJ2-5; 11 positions match TRBD2. The CDR3 is 13 amino acids. Unmatched junction bases numbered 3, after V lost 6 bases and J lost 5 bases. Looked up from germline, CDR1 is SGHRS and CDR2 is YFSETQ. CDR3 residues: CASTPSGGETQYF. In nucleotides, the CDR3 is TGCGCCAGCACCCCTAGCGGGGGGGAGACCCAGTACTTC. Variable domain in full (rest from reference TRBV5-1 and TRBJ2-5): KAGVTQTPRYLIKTRGQQVTLSCSPISGHRSVSWYQQTPGQGLQFLFEYFSETQRNKGNFPGRFSGRQFSNSRSEMNVSTLELGDSALYLCASTPSGGETQYFGPGTRLLVL.

The chain uses TRBV5-1 and TRBJ2-5; weak D call: TRBD1 (6 bases). The ends were cut back, 9 bases at V and 1 base at J, with 19 bases in the middle. This CDR3 has 15 residues. CDR1 SGHRS and CDR2 YFSETQ come from the germline V gene. For the CDR3, the DNA is TGCGCCAACAACCTTGGGGGCACCGCCCAAGAGACCCAGTACTTC. As protein: CANNLGGTAQETQYF.

The chain links TRBV6-6 to TRBJ2-7; 8 nucleotides match TRBD2. With 6 bases clipped from V and 5 bases from J, the junction kept 12 bases outside the gene matches. CDR3 length: 15 residues. Germline V gene lookup returns CDR1 MNHNY and CDR2 SVGAGI (reference sequence). The CDR3: CASRSTGGGPNEQYF. In DNA form, the CDR3 reads TGTGCCAGCAGATCAACTGGCGGGGGGCCCAACGAGCAGTACTTC.

This sequence joins TRBV5-1 and TRBJ2-7; 9 bases are a match to TRBD2. Germline loops: CDR1 SGHRS, CDR2 YFSETQ. The CDR3 is 16 amino acids. V gave up 0 bases and J gave up 2 bases; unmatched junction bases: 6. The CDR3 spells CASSLAGTSPTYEQYF. The CDR3 nucleotides are TGCGCCAGCAGCTTGGCGGGGACTAGCCCTACCTACGAGCAGTACTTC.

The chain has TRBV7-2 and TRBJ2-7; maybe TRBD1 (6 bases). Trimming left V 1 base short and J 4 bases short, with 14 bases between. The length of the CDR3 is 15 residues. CDR1 SGHTA and CDR2 FQGNSA come from the germline V gene. CDR3 sequence: CASSLVRQAIYEQYF. In nucleotides, the CDR3 is TGTGCCAGCAGCTTAGTAAGACAGGCGATTTACGAGCAGTACTTC. Full variable domain (outside the CDR3, taken from reference TRBV7-2 and TRBJ2-7): GAGVSQSPSNKVTEKGKDVELRCDPISGHTALYWYRQSLGQGLEFLIYFQGNSAPDKSGLPSDRFSAERTGGSVSTLTIQRTQQEDSAVYLCASSLVRQAIYEQYFGPGTRLTVT.

This clone was found once. The chain is built from TRBV6-1 and TRBJ2-7; no firm D call. V lost 1 base and J 7 bases, leaving 17 bases between the germline ends. CDR1 and CDR2 (germline): MNHNS, SASEGT. This CDR3 contains 15 residues. As DNA, the CDR3 is TGTGCCAGCAGTGAAGAAAGAGTGTGGGCCAGGGAGCAGTACTTC. It specifies CASSEERVWAREQYF.

This chain uses TRBV30 with TRBJ2-5; 7 bases are shared with TRBD2. Germline V gene lookup returns CDR1 GTSNPN and CDR2 SVGIG (reference sequence). There are 13 residues in the CDR3. Trimming cost V 3 bases and J 5 bases; bases outside gene matches: 6. The CDR3 DNA reads TGTGCCTGGAGCGGGGGGATCCCTGAGACCCAGTACTTC. It specifies CAWSGGIPETQYF.

The rearrangement links TRBV5-1 to TRBJ1-5; 10 nucleotides align to TRBD1. CDR1 SGHRS and CDR2 YFSETQ come from the germline V gene. This CDR3 has 14 amino acids. Unmatched junction bases numbered 3, after V lost 4 bases and J lost 5 bases. CDR3 loop: CASSPDRGDQPQHF. In nucleotides, the CDR3 is TGCGCCAGCAGCCCGGACAGGGGGGATCAGCCCCAGCATTTT.

CDR3 sequence (DNA): TGTGCCATCAAAGGGGCTTTCGAAGCTTTCTTT. Protein: CAIKGAFEAFF. This rearrangement joins TRBV6-6 to TRBJ1-1; TRBD1 is a possible D gene (5 bases). Germline loops: CDR1 MNHNY, CDR2 SVGAGI (reference sequence). V lost 10 bases, J lost 8 bases, and 14 bases lay in between. CDR3 length equals 11 residues.